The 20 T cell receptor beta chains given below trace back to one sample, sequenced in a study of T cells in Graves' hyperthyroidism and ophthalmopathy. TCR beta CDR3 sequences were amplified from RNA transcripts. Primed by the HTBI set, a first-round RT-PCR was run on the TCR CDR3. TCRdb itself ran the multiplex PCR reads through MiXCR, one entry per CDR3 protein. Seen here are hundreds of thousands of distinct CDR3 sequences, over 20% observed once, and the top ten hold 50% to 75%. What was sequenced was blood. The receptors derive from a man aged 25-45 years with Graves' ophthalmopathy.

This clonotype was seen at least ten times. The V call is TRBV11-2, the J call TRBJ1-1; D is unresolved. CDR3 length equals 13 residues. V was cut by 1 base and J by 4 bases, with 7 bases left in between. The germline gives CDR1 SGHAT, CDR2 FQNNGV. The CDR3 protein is CASSLGRPTEAFF. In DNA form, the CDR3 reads TGTGCCAGCAGCTTAGGCAGGCCCACTGAAGCTTTCTTT. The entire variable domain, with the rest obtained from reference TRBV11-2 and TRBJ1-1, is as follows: EAGVAQSPRYKIIEKRQSVAFWCNPISGHATLYWYQQILGQGPKLLIQFQNNGVVDDSQLPKDRFSAERLKGVDSTLKIQPAKLEDSAVYLCASSLGRPTEAFFGQGTRLTVV.

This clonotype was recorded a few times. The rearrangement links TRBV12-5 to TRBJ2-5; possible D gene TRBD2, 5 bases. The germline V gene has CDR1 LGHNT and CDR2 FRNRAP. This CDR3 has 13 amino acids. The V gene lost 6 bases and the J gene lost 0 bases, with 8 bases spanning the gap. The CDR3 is CASGLRDQETQYF. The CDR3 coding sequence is TGTGCTAGTGGCTTGAGGGACCAAGAGACCCAGTACTTC. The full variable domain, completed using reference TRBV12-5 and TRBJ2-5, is DARVTQTPRHKVTEMGQEVTMRCQPILGHNTVFWYRQTMMQGLELLAYFRNRAPLDDSGMPKDRFSAEMPDATLATLKIQPSEPRDSAVYFCASGLRDQETQYFGPGTRLLVL.

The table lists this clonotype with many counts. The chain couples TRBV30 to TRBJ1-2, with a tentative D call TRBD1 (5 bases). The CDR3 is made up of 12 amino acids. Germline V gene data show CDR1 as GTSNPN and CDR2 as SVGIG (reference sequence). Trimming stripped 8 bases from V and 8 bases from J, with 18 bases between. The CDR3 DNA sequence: TGTGCCGAAACTTCGGGGGTTCGGGGCTACACCTTC. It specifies CAETSGVRGYTF.

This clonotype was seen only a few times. CDR3 in DNA: TGTGCCAGCAGCTCCCCTCACCACCGAAATGGCTACACCTTC. This gives the protein CASSSPHHRNGYTF. The chain has TRBV7-2 and TRBJ1-2; no firm D call. The CDR3 is made up of 14 amino acids. Trimming pared 4 bases from V and 6 bases from J, leaving 15 bases between. Germline V gene lookup returns CDR1 SGHTA and CDR2 FQGNSA.

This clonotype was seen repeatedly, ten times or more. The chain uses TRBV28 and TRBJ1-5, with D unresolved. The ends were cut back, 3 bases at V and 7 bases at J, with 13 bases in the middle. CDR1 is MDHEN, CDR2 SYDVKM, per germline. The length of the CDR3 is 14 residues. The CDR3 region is CASSFVRERQPQHF. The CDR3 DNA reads TGTGCCAGCAGTTTTGTCCGGGAACGCCAGCCCCAGCATTTT.

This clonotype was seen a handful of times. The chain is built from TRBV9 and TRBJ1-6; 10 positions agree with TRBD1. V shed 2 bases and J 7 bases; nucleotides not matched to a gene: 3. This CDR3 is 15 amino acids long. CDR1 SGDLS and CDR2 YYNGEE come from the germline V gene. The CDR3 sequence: CASSVKGQGNSPLHF. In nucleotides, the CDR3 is TGTGCCAGCAGCGTGAAGGGACAGGGGAATTCACCCCTCCACTTT.

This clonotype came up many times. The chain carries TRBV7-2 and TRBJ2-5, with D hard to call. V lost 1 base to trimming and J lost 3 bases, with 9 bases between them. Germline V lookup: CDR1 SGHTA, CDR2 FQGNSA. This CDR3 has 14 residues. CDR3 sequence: CASSLGLLKETQYF. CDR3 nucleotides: TGTGCCAGCAGCTTAGGACTGCTAAAAGAGACCCAGTACTTC.

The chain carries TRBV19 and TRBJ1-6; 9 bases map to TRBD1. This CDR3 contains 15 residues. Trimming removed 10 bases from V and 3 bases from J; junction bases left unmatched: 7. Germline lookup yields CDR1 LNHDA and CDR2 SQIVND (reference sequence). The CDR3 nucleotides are TGTGCCACCCACAGGGGGCAGAGCTATAATTCACCCCTCCACTTT. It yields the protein CATHRGQSYNSPLHF.

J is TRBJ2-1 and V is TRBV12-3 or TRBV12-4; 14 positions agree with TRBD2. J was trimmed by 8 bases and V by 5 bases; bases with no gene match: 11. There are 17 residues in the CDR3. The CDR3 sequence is CASSNPGTSGSRDEQFF. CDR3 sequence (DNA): TGTGCCAGCAGTAATCCCGGGACTAGCGGGAGTAGGGATGAGCAGTTCTTC.

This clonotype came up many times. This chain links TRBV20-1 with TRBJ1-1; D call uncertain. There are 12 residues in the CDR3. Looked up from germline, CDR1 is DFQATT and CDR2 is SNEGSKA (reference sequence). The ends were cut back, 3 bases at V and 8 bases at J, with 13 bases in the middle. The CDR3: CSASSGNIEAFF. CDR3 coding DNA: TGCAGTGCTAGTTCCGGAAATATCGAAGCTTTCTTT.

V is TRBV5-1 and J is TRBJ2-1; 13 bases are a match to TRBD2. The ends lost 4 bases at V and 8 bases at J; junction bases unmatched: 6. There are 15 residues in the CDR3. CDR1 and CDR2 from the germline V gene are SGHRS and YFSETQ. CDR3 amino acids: CASSPGLAGVDEQFF. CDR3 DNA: TGCGCCAGCAGCCCCGGACTAGCGGGAGTAGATGAGCAGTTCTTC.

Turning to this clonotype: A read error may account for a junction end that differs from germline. For the CDR3, the DNA is TGTGCCAGCAGTGAAGGGGAGGGGGTATATGCCTACACCTTC. Translating gives CASSEGEGVYAYTF. The chain carries TRBV2 and TRBJ1-2; tentative D call: TRBD1 (6 bases). This CDR3 comprises 14 residues. In germline, CDR1 is SNHLY, CDR2 FYNNEI.

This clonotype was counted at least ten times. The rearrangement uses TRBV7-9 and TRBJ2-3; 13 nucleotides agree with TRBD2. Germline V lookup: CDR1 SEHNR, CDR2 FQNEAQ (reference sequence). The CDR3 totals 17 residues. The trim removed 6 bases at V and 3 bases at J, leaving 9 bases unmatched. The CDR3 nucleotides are TGTGCCAGCAGTCATAGACGGACTAGCGGGAGAACAGATACGCAGTATTTT. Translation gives CASSHRRTSGRTDTQYF. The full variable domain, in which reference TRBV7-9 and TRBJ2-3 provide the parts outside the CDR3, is DTGVSQNPRHKITKRGQNVTFRCDPISEHNRLYWYRQTLGQGPEFLTYFQNEAQLEKSRLLSDRFSAERPKGSFSTLEIQRTEQGDSAMYLCASSHRRTSGRTDTQYFGPGTRLTVL.

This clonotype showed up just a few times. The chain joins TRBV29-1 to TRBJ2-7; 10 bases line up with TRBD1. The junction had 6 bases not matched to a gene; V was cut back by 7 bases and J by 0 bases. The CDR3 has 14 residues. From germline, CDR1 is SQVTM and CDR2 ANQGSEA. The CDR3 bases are TGCAGCGGTACCGGGACAGGGGCCTCCTACGAGCAGTACTTC. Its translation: CSGTGTGASYEQYF.

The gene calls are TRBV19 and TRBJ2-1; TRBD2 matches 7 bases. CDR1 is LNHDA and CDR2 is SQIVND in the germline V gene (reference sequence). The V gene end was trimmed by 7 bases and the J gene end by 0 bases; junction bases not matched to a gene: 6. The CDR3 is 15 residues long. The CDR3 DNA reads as TGTGCCAGTACCTCAGCGGGGAGCTCCTACAATGAGCAGTTCTTC. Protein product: CASTSAGSSYNEQFF.

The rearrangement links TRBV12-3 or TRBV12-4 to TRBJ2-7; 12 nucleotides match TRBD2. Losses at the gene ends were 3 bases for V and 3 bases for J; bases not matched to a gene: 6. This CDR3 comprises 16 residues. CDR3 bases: TGTGCCAGCAGTTTCGGGACTAGCGGGCCGAGCTACGAGCAGTACTTC. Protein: CASSFGTSGPSYEQYF.

The CDR3 is CASGGTAYNEQFF. Written as DNA, the CDR3 is TGTGCTAGTGGCGGGACCGCATACAATGAGCAGTTCTTC. This sequence joins TRBV12-5 and TRBJ2-1, with D perhaps assigned TRBD1 or TRBD2 (5 bases each). V was trimmed by 6 bases and J by 4 bases, leaving 10 bases between them. The CDR3 totals 13 residues. The germline gives CDR1 LGHNT, CDR2 FRNRAP.

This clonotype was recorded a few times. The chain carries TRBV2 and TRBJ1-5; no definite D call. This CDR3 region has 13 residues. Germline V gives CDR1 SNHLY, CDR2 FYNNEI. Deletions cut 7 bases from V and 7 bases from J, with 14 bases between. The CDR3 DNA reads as TGTGCCAGCACCTCGAACTCGGGGCAGCCCCAGCATTTT. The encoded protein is CASTSNSGQPQHF.

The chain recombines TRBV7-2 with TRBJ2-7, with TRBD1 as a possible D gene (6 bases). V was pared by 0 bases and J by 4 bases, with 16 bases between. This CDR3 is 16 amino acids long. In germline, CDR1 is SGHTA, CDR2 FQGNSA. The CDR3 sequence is CASSLAWDQRGYEQYF. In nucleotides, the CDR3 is TGTGCCAGCAGCTTAGCTTGGGACCAGAGGGGGTACGAGCAGTACTTC.

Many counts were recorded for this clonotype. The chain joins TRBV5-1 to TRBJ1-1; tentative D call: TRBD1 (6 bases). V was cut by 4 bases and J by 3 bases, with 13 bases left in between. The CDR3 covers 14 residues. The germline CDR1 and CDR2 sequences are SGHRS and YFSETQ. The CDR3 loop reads CASSHGTTYTEAFF. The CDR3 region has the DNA TGCGCCAGCAGCCACGGGACAACTTACACTGAAGCTTTCTTT.